A single sample gave rise to the 31 T cell receptor beta chains below, sequenced in a study of siplizumab effects on memory and regulatory T cells. Method: immunoSEQ multiplex PCR; TCRdb's copy keeps in-frame clones and lacks some. The repertoire holds roughly 100,000 clones, with approximately 93% as singletons. Specimen: CD8+ T cells sorted from blood. The receptors originated from a human donor in good health.

This rearrangement joins TRBV7-8 to TRBJ1-2; D unclear. CDR3 length: 13 residues. Germline V gene data show CDR1 as SGHVS and CDR2 as FQNEAQ. The V gene lost 2 bases and the J gene lost 7 bases, with 11 bases spanning the gap. CDR3 region: CASSLQGFGGYTF. CDR3 DNA: TGTGCCAGCAGCTTACAAGGGTTTGGTGGCTACACCTTC.

This sequence joins TRBV5-5 and TRBJ2-7; no reliable D call. This CDR3 spans 15 amino acids. With 0 bases removed from V and 5 bases from J, the gap between germline ends came to 15 bases. Looked up from germline, CDR1 is SGHKS and CDR2 is YYEKEE (reference sequence). The DNA for the CDR3 is TGTGCCAGCAGCTTGGTAACAGTGAACTTGGACGAGCAGTACTTC. This encodes CASSLVTVNLDEQYF.

The chain couples TRBV5-6 to TRBJ2-7; either TRBD1 or TRBD2 may supply D (5 bases each). V shed 2 bases and J shed 2 bases, with 11 bases lying between them. The CDR3 has 14 amino acids. Germline V gene data show CDR1 as SGHDT and CDR2 as YYEEEE. This chain's CDR3 is CASSFGTGPYEQYF. The CDR3 DNA reads TGTGCCAGCAGCTTCGGGACGGGCCCCTACGAGCAGTACTTC.

The table lists this clone with a count of one. The chain joins TRBV11-3 to TRBJ2-3, with TRBD2 as a possible D gene (5 bases). V was clipped by 3 bases and J by 0 bases, with 16 bases between them. The CDR3 length is 17 residues. CDR1 and CDR2 (germline): SGHNT, YENEEA. In DNA form, the CDR3 reads TGTGCCAGCAGCTTGGCTCTAGAGAGACTAAGCACAGATACGCAGTATTTT. Translating gives CASSLALERLSTDTQYF. Variable domain in full (rest from reference TRBV11-3 and TRBJ2-3): EAGVVQSPRYKIIEKKQPVAFWCNPISGHNTLYWYLQNLGQGPELLIRYENEEAVDDSQLPKDRFSAERLKGVDSTLKIQPAELGDSAVYLCASSLALERLSTDTQYFGPGTRLTVL.

J is TRBJ2-5 and V is TRBV6-5; D call uncertain. The end of the DNA aligns better with TRBJ2-7, so the J call may be wrong. The CDR3 spans 14 residues. CDR1 and CDR2 (germline): MNHEY, SVGAGI. The CDR3 coding sequence is TGTGCCAGCAGTTACTCGAACAGTAACTACGAGCAGTACTTC. As protein: CASSYSNSNYEQYF.

On this clone: Relative to the germline gene, one junction end is altered; a read error may explain this. The sample carries other DNA sequences with the same CDR3. The chain combines TRBV29-1 with TRBJ2-7, with a tentative D call TRBD2 (5 bases). Per germline, CDR1 SQVTM and CDR2 ANQGSEA. This CDR3 is built from 11 residues. The CDR3 region is CSVLTDYEQYF. As DNA, the CDR3 is TGCAGCGTTTTAACAGACTACGAGCAGTACTTT.

The chain employs TRBV10-2 and TRBJ1-1; D might be TRBD1 (5 bases). V gave up 0 bases and J gave up 11 bases, with 16 bases separating them. From germline, CDR1 is WSHSY and CDR2 SAAADI. This CDR3 spans 14 amino acids. CDR3 coding DNA: TGCGCCAGCAGTGAGTCGGCTTATGGAGGGACGGCTTTCTTT. It specifies CASSESAYGGTAFF.

The rearrangement uses TRBV7-9 and TRBJ2-3; the D gene is possibly TRBD1 (6 bases). The CDR3 spans 15 residues. The V gene's germline CDR1 is SEHNR and CDR2 FQNEAQ (reference sequence). V lost 1 base and J 0 bases, leaving 8 bases between the germline ends. As DNA, the CDR3 is TGTGCCAGCAGCTTAGGAGACAGGAGCACAGATACGCAGTATTTT. The encoded protein is CASSLGDRSTDTQYF.

In this sample, this clone turned up a few times. The chain carries TRBV6-1 and TRBJ1-1; no reliable D call. In germline, CDR1 is MNHNS, CDR2 SASEGT. This CDR3 comprises 13 residues. V lost 7 bases and J lost 4, with 13 bases in between. The DNA for the CDR3 is TGTGCCAGCATCGGGCAAGCGGGCACTGAAGCTTTCTTT. This sequence encodes CASIGQAGTEAFF.

The chain recombines TRBV6-1 with TRBJ1-4; 8 bases map to TRBD1. Trimming took 3 bases from V and 8 from J; bases not matched to a gene: 5. The germline gives CDR1 MNHNS, CDR2 SASEGT. The CDR3 is made up of 14 amino acids. The CDR3 here is CASSDGQGEEKLFF. The CDR3 DNA reads TGTGCCAGCAGTGACGGACAGGGTGAAGAAAAACTGTTTTTT.

V and J are TRBV5-4 and TRBJ2-5; D not resolved. The V end lost 6 bases, the J end lost 2 bases, and 5 bases lay between the germline ends. Germline values: CDR1 SGHNT, CDR2 YYREEE (reference sequence). The CDR3 runs to 11 residues. This CDR3 is CASIWQETQYF. In DNA, the CDR3 is TGTGCCAGCATATGGCAAGAGACCCAGTACTTC. Full variable domain (remainder filled in from reference TRBV5-4 and TRBJ2-5): ETGVTQSPTHLIKTRGQQVTLRCSSQSGHNTVSWYQQALGQGPQFIFQYYREEENGRGNFPPRFSGLQFPNYSSELNVNALELDDSALYLCASIWQETQYFGPGTRLLVL.

This chain links TRBV27 with TRBJ1-6; 7 bases align to TRBD1. The trim removed 6 bases at V and 4 bases at J, leaving 9 bases unmatched. Germline V CDR1 and CDR2: MNHEY, SMNVEV (reference sequence). The CDR3 spans 16 residues. CDR3 DNA sequence: TGTGCCAGCAGCCCCCGGACAGGCCGATATAATTCACCCCTCCACTTT. Protein product: CASSPRTGRYNSPLHF.

The V gene is TRBV4-2, the J gene TRBJ2-7; either TRBD1 or TRBD2 may fit D (5 bases each). The germline V gene has CDR1 LGHNA and CDR2 YNFKEQ. Trimming shortened V by 4 bases and J by 4 bases, and 17 bases separated the two germline ends. This CDR3 contains 15 residues. The CDR3 DNA is TGTGCCAGCAGCCTATCACGGGACCTAGGGTACGAGCAGTACTTC. Residues: CASSLSRDLGYEQYF.

The genes are TRBV6-5 and TRBJ1-1, with D unresolved. The CDR3 is 10 residues long. Trimming removed 7 bases at V and 11 bases at J, with 11 bases between. Germline V CDR1 and CDR2: MNHEY, SVGAGI. CDR3 nucleotide sequence: TGTGCCAGCACGGAACCGAGGGCTTTCTTT. It is translated as CASTEPRAFF.

V and J are TRBV27 and TRBJ2-2; D ambiguous. V dropped 6 bases and J dropped 0 bases, with 14 bases sitting between them. The germline V gene has CDR1 MNHEY and CDR2 SMNVEV (reference sequence). The CDR3 length is 16 residues. Here the CDR3 DNA reads TGTGCCAGCAGGGAGCCGCACAGCACGAACACCGGGGAGCTGTTTTTT. Amino acids: CASREPHSTNTGELFF.

The chain links TRBV6-1 to TRBJ2-3; D assignment may be TRBD1 or TRBD2 (5 bases each). Germline-derived CDR1 and CDR2 are MNHNS and SASEGT. This CDR3 has 15 residues. V was trimmed by 3 bases and J by 6 bases, leaving 16 bases between them. CDR3 in DNA: TGTGCCAGCAGTGAGAGGGTAGCCGCAGGGGATACGCAGTATTTT. Translating gives CASSERVAAGDTQYF.

This sequence joins TRBV7-2 and TRBJ2-7, with D possibly called TRBD1 or TRBD2 (5 bases each). V was pared by 5 bases and J by 0 bases, with 20 bases between. CDR3 length equals 17 residues. Germline V CDR1 and CDR2: SGHTA, FQGNSA. The CDR3 is CASSTTSGTYSSYEQYF. The CDR3 DNA reads as TGTGCCAGCAGCACTACCTCCGGGACCTATAGCTCCTACGAGCAGTACTTC.

This sequence joins TRBV7-8 and TRBJ1-5; D ambiguous. Germline V gene lookup returns CDR1 SGHVS and CDR2 FQNEAQ. V shed 1 base and J shed 3 bases, with 4 bases lying between them. The CDR3 contains 13 residues. Written as DNA, the CDR3 is TGTGCCAGCAGCTTAGGGAACAATCAGCCCCAGCATTTT. The encoded protein is CASSLGNNQPQHF.

The sample holds one count of this clone. This chain links TRBV21-1 with TRBJ2-3; the table's D gene call, TRBD2, was not cross checked with the DNA. TRBV21-1 is a pseudogene. This CDR3 has 19 residues. The CDR3 region is CASSNLAGGCLFSTDTQYF. The CDR3 region has the DNA TGTGCCAGCAGCAACCTAGCGGGGGGCTGTCTTTTCAGCACAGATACGCAGTATTTT.

The CDR3 nucleotides are TGCAGCGTTGATCTAGGGACAGGGGTGAGGTATGGCTACACCTTC. Its translation: CSVDLGTGVRYGYTF. The rearrangement uses TRBV29-1 and TRBJ1-2, with TRBD1 matching over 10 bases. Germline CDR1 and CDR2: SQVTM and ANQGSEA. This CDR3 contains 15 residues. V lost 3 bases to trimming and J lost 5 bases; unmatched junction nucleotides: 9.

A few counts support this clone. V is TRBV6-1 and J is TRBJ2-2; 11 bases are shared with TRBD1. CDR3 size: 15 residues. Germline lookup yields CDR1 MNHNS and CDR2 SASEGT. V gave up 7 bases and J gave up 3 bases; unmatched junction bases: 4. The CDR3 nucleotides read TGTGCCAGCATCAGGACAGGGGGCGACACCGGGGAGCTGTTTTTT. It encodes CASIRTGGDTGELFF.

This clone was counted a single time. CDR3 residues: CASSTGQGGITEAFF. For the CDR3, the DNA is TGTGCCAGCAGCACCGGACAGGGCGGGATCACTGAAGCTTTCTTT. The chain joins TRBV9 to TRBJ1-1, with 8 bases identical to TRBD1. Germline CDR1 and CDR2: SGDLS and YYNGEE. CDR3 length: 15 amino acids. Trimming removed 4 bases from V and 4 bases from J; junction bases left unmatched: 9. The full variable domain, rest sourced from reference TRBV9 and TRBJ1-1, is DSGVTQTPKHLITATGQRVTLRCSPRSGDLSVYWYQQSLDQGLQFLIQYYNGEERAKGNILERFSAQQFPDLHSELNLSSLELGDSALYFCASSTGQGGITEAFFGQGTRLTVV.

This chain joins TRBV30 and TRBJ2-7, with TRBD1 as a possible D gene (6 bases). Germline V gives CDR1 GTSNPN, CDR2 SVGIG (reference sequence). There are 13 residues in the CDR3. The V end lost 0 bases, the J end lost 4 bases, and 10 bases lay between the germline ends. This chain's CDR3 is CAWSVLQGYEQYF. The CDR3 coding sequence is TGTGCCTGGAGTGTACTACAGGGTTACGAGCAGTACTTC.

This clone is labeled as medium-sized (0.01 to 0.1%). J is TRBJ2-1 and V is TRBV9, with D perhaps assigned TRBD1 or TRBD2 (5 bases each). The CDR3 has 16 amino acids. Germline assignment: CDR1 SGDLS and CDR2 YYNGEE. V was cut by 0 bases and J by 5 bases, with 15 bases left in between. In nucleotides, the CDR3 is TGTGCCAGCAGCGTAGCTTACCGGGGCTACAACAATGAGCAGTTCTTC. Encoded protein: CASSVAYRGYNNEQFF.

The rearrangement joins TRBV6-4 to TRBJ2-1; 9 positions match TRBD1. This CDR3 comprises 16 residues. In germline, CDR1 is MRHNA, CDR2 SNTAGT. The V gene end was trimmed by 0 bases and the J gene end by 7 bases; junction bases not matched to a gene: 7. DNA of the CDR3: TGTGCCAGCAGTGACTCGGGGACAGGGCCGACAAATGAGCAGTTCTTC. Its protein product is CASSDSGTGPTNEQFF.

The chain recombines TRBV13 with TRBJ1-1; a weak D match, TRBD1 (5 bases). The length of the CDR3 is 12 residues. CDR1 is PRHDT and CDR2 is FYEKMQ in the germline V gene (reference sequence). The germline V and J ends were trimmed by 5 bases and 11 bases, with 15 bases remaining between them. The CDR3 region is CASSKGLHGAFF. Written as DNA, the CDR3 is TGTGCCAGCAGCAAGGGACTCCACGGGGCTTTCTTT.

Note on this clone: The same CDR3 is also encoded by other DNA sequences in this sample. V usage is TRBV6-5 and J usage is TRBJ2-1, with 13 bases identical to TRBD2. J was trimmed by 10 bases and V by 2 bases; bases with no gene match: 2. CDR3 size: 14 residues. Germline loops: CDR1 MNHEY, CDR2 SVGAGI. DNA of the CDR3: TGTGCCAGCAGTTACGGACTAGCGGGAGACGAGCAGTTCTTC. Translation: CASSYGLAGDEQFF.

The J gene is TRBJ2-5, the V gene TRBV11-2; 7 nucleotides line up with TRBD1. The CDR3 runs to 19 residues. V lost 6 bases, J lost 4 bases, and 23 bases stayed unmatched. The germline V gene has CDR1 SGHAT and CDR2 FQNNGV. CDR3 in amino acids: CASRSVDREPPNQAETQYF. CDR3 sequence (DNA): TGTGCCAGCAGGAGCGTCGACAGGGAACCCCCCAACCAAGCAGAGACCCAGTACTTC. Supplemented by reference TRBV11-2 and TRBJ2-5, the full variable domain reads EAGVAQSPRYKIIEKRQSVAFWCNPISGHATLYWYQQILGQGPKLLIQFQNNGVVDDSQLPKDRFSAERLKGVDSTLKIQPAKLEDSAVYLCASRSVDREPPNQAETQYFGPGTRLLVL.

V usage is TRBV18 and J usage is TRBJ1-1; D not certain. The CDR3 totals 13 residues. Looked up from germline, CDR1 is KGHSH and CDR2 is LQKENI. Trimming shortened V by 6 bases and J by 10 bases, and 18 bases separated the two germline ends. CDR3 sequence: CASSTTDWQGAFF. Here the CDR3 DNA reads TGTGCCAGCTCTACTACCGATTGGCAAGGAGCTTTCTTT.

This chain links TRBV27 with TRBJ2-1, with D unresolved. The CDR3 runs 15 residues. V was cut by 0 bases and J by 2 bases, with 8 bases left in between. Germline-derived CDR1 and CDR2 are MNHEY and SMNVEV (reference sequence). The CDR3: CASSLSRPPYNEQFF. The CDR3 DNA is TGTGCCAGCAGTTTATCTAGGCCTCCCTACAATGAGCAGTTCTTC.

This clone was recorded once. J is TRBJ2-1 and V is TRBV5-1, with D uncertain. Trimming pared 0 bases from V and 9 bases from J, leaving 10 bases between. CDR1 SGHRS and CDR2 YFSETQ come from the germline V gene. CDR3 length equals 13 residues. The CDR3 spells CASSLVPNAEQFF. The CDR3 DNA sequence: TGCGCCAGCAGCTTGGTCCCAAACGCTGAGCAGTTCTTC.